These 7 T cell receptor beta chains originate from one sample sequenced in a study of CD8 T cells in ankylosing spondylitis. Regarding the study as a whole: Several highly homologous variants made up a TCR beta motif, and this motif appeared characteristic of ankylosing spondylitis blood.

Their target antigens are unknown. TCRdb analysed the 5' RACE reads with MiXCR anew, one entry per CDR3 protein. The sample includes a few hundred thousand distinct CDR3 sequences, under 20% of them seen just once. Sequencing was performed on blood, either unsorted or a sorted T cell fraction (not recorded which). The receptor source for this set is a male donor with ankylosing spondylitis.

This chain connects TRBV7-9 to TRBJ2-3, with TRBD1 matching over 7 bases. V shed 4 bases and J 2 bases; nucleotides not matched to a gene: 3. Germline assignment: CDR1 SEHNR and CDR2 FQNEAQ (reference sequence). CDR3 length: 14 residues. The CDR3 bases are TGTGCCAGCAGCTCCGACAGGGCCACAGATACGCAGTATTTT. Amino acids: CASSSDRATDTQYF.

V and J are TRBV6-4 and TRBJ1-1; a possible D gene is TRBD1 (5 bases). Trimming left V 5 bases short and J 10 bases short, with 14 bases between. CDR1 and CDR2 (germline): MRHNA, SNTAGT. This CDR3 spans 12 amino acids. CDR3 sequence (DNA): TGTGCCAGCAGTCCCTATCAGGGTCGAGCTTTCTTT. This gives the protein CASSPYQGRAFF.

This clonotype appeared many times. One end of the junction fails to match germline, which may point to a read error. CDR3 region: CASSLAGRQETQYF. CDR3 bases: TGTGCCAGCAGCTTAGCGGGCAGGCAAGAGACCCAGTACTTC. The chain employs TRBV5-1 and TRBJ2-5; 7 bases match TRBD2. CDR1 is SGHRS, CDR2 YFSETQ, per germline. The CDR3 totals 14 residues.

This sequence joins TRBV5-1 and TRBJ1-6, with D possibly matching TRBD1 (5 bases). The V gene lost 0 bases and the J gene lost 10 bases, with 14 bases spanning the gap. The CDR3 runs to 15 residues. Per the germline V gene, CDR1 is SGHRS and CDR2 is YFSETQ. CDR3 bases: TGCGCCAGCAGCTTGGCCGGGGCTTCGCGATCACCCCTCCACTTT. This codes for CASSLAGASRSPLHF.

This clonotype was observed a handful of times. The chain recombines TRBV9 with TRBJ2-1, with 7 bases matching TRBD1. Germline loops: CDR1 SGDLS, CDR2 YYNGEE. V was pared by 3 bases and J by 4 bases, with 10 bases of the junction left unmatched. The CDR3 loop spans 16 amino acids. CDR3 DNA sequence: TGTGCCAGCAGCGGAGTACAGGGGAAAACTTACAATGAGCAGTTCTTC. Encoded protein: CASSGVQGKTYNEQFF.

V is TRBV5-1 and J is TRBJ1-3; D remains ambiguous. There are 16 residues in the CDR3. Trimming pared 1 base from V and 8 bases from J, leaving 19 bases between. The germline V gene encodes CDR1 SGHRS and CDR2 YFSETQ. DNA of the CDR3: TGCGCCAGCAGCTTGTTGTCTTCCGGCGACTGGGACACCATATATTTT. Translating gives CASSLLSSGDWDTIYF.

The gene calls are TRBV7-2 and TRBJ2-3; D gene ambiguous. The V gene's germline CDR1 is SGHTA and CDR2 FQGNSA. Trimming removed 5 bases from V and 0 bases from J, with 12 bases in between. The length of the CDR3 is 15 residues. CDR3: CASSDRASSTDTQYF. CDR3 sequence (DNA): TGTGCCAGCAGCGACCGGGCTTCGAGCACAGATACGCAGTATTTT.